This T cell receptor (beta chain) was identified during a study of T cell repertoires in cytomegalovirus infection (dated by TCRdb to the late 2010s). Broadly, across the study: Because public TCR beta signatures pointed to carriage of CMV infection together with the matching HLA type, the HLA type of each donor mattered for the analysis.

A note on this clonotype: Its antigen is currently not known. The record has no base qualities; no much larger clone is one base away.

TCRdb lists the instrument as Illumina HiSeq 1500. TCRdb cleaned the public reads at Q25 with fastp, built clones with MiXCR and kept in-frame beta chains. Rows are unified per CDR3 protein, each entry keeping the most common DNA and genes. This sample gives tens of thousands of distinct CDR3 sequences in total; around 21% of them show up just once. 65% to 85% of the sample rests with the top ten. General conclusions and limits of the study: The ex vivo response was dominated by HLA-C-restricted CMV-specific TCR beta clonotypes, which also provided the single most frequent clonotype in two of eight donors. In both this cohort and an independent cohort of several hundred donors, the cumulative frequency of public TCR beta family members distinguished carriers of CMV infection plus the relevant HLA type.

From the germline V gene (reference sequence), CDR1 is SGHNT and CDR2 is YYREEE. V is cut back by 4 bases and J by 3 bases, with 3 bases in the junction unmatched. From its cysteine to its phenylalanine, the CDR3 spans 16 amino acids. The sequence is cut down to CDR3 DNA, 48 bases in frame from base 1. The receptor chain draws on TRBV5-4 and TRBJ2-5; 16 central nucleotides agree with TRBD2. Input material: PBMCs, sequenced either directly or after in vitro stimulation (not recorded which). This TCR derives from a human donor in good health (CMV status not recorded). Some clones in this sample may be carry-over from other donors' samples. The sequenced DNA is TGTGCCAGCAGCGTGGGACTAGCGGGAGGGGAAGAGACCCAGTACTTC. This sequence encodes CASSVGLAGGEETQYF.